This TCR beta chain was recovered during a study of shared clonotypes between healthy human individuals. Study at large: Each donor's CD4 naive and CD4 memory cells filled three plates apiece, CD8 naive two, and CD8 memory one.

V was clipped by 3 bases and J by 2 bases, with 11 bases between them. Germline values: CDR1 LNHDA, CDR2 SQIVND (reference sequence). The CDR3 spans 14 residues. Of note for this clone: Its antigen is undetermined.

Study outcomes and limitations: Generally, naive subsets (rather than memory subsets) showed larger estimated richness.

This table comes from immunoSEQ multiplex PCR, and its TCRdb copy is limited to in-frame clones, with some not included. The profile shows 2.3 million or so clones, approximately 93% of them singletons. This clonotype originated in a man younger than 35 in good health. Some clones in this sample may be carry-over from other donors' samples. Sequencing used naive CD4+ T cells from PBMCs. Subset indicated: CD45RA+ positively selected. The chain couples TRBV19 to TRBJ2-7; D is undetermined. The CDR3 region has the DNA TGTGCCAGTAGTATGGGGAACACCGCCTACGAGCAGTACTTC. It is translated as CASSMGNTAYEQYF.